This TCR beta chain was sequenced in a study of OX40 agonist ivuxolimab in advanced cancers. Study details: Those treated in dose escalation had hepatocellular carcinoma, melanoma, renal cell cancer or head and neck cancer.

Assay used: immunoSEQ multiplex PCR; TCRdb lists only in-frame clones, some missing. The sample consists of some 68,000 clones, about 88% of them appearing once. Germline CDR1 and CDR2: MNHEY and SMNVEV (reference sequence). The CDR3 has 13 amino acids. V lost 3 bases, J lost 5 bases, and 10 bases lay in between. The sequence was collected from an adult with an advanced solid tumor such as melanoma, head and neck, liver or kidney cancer. The gene calls are TRBV27 and TRBJ1-1, with D possibly being TRBD1 (6 bases). The sample was CD4+ or CD8+ T cells sorted from blood, taken in a trial of the OX40 agonist ivuxolimab. CDR3 DNA: TGTGCCAGCAGTTTGACAGGAGGGACTGAAGCTTTCTTT. It is translated as CASSLTGGTEAFF.